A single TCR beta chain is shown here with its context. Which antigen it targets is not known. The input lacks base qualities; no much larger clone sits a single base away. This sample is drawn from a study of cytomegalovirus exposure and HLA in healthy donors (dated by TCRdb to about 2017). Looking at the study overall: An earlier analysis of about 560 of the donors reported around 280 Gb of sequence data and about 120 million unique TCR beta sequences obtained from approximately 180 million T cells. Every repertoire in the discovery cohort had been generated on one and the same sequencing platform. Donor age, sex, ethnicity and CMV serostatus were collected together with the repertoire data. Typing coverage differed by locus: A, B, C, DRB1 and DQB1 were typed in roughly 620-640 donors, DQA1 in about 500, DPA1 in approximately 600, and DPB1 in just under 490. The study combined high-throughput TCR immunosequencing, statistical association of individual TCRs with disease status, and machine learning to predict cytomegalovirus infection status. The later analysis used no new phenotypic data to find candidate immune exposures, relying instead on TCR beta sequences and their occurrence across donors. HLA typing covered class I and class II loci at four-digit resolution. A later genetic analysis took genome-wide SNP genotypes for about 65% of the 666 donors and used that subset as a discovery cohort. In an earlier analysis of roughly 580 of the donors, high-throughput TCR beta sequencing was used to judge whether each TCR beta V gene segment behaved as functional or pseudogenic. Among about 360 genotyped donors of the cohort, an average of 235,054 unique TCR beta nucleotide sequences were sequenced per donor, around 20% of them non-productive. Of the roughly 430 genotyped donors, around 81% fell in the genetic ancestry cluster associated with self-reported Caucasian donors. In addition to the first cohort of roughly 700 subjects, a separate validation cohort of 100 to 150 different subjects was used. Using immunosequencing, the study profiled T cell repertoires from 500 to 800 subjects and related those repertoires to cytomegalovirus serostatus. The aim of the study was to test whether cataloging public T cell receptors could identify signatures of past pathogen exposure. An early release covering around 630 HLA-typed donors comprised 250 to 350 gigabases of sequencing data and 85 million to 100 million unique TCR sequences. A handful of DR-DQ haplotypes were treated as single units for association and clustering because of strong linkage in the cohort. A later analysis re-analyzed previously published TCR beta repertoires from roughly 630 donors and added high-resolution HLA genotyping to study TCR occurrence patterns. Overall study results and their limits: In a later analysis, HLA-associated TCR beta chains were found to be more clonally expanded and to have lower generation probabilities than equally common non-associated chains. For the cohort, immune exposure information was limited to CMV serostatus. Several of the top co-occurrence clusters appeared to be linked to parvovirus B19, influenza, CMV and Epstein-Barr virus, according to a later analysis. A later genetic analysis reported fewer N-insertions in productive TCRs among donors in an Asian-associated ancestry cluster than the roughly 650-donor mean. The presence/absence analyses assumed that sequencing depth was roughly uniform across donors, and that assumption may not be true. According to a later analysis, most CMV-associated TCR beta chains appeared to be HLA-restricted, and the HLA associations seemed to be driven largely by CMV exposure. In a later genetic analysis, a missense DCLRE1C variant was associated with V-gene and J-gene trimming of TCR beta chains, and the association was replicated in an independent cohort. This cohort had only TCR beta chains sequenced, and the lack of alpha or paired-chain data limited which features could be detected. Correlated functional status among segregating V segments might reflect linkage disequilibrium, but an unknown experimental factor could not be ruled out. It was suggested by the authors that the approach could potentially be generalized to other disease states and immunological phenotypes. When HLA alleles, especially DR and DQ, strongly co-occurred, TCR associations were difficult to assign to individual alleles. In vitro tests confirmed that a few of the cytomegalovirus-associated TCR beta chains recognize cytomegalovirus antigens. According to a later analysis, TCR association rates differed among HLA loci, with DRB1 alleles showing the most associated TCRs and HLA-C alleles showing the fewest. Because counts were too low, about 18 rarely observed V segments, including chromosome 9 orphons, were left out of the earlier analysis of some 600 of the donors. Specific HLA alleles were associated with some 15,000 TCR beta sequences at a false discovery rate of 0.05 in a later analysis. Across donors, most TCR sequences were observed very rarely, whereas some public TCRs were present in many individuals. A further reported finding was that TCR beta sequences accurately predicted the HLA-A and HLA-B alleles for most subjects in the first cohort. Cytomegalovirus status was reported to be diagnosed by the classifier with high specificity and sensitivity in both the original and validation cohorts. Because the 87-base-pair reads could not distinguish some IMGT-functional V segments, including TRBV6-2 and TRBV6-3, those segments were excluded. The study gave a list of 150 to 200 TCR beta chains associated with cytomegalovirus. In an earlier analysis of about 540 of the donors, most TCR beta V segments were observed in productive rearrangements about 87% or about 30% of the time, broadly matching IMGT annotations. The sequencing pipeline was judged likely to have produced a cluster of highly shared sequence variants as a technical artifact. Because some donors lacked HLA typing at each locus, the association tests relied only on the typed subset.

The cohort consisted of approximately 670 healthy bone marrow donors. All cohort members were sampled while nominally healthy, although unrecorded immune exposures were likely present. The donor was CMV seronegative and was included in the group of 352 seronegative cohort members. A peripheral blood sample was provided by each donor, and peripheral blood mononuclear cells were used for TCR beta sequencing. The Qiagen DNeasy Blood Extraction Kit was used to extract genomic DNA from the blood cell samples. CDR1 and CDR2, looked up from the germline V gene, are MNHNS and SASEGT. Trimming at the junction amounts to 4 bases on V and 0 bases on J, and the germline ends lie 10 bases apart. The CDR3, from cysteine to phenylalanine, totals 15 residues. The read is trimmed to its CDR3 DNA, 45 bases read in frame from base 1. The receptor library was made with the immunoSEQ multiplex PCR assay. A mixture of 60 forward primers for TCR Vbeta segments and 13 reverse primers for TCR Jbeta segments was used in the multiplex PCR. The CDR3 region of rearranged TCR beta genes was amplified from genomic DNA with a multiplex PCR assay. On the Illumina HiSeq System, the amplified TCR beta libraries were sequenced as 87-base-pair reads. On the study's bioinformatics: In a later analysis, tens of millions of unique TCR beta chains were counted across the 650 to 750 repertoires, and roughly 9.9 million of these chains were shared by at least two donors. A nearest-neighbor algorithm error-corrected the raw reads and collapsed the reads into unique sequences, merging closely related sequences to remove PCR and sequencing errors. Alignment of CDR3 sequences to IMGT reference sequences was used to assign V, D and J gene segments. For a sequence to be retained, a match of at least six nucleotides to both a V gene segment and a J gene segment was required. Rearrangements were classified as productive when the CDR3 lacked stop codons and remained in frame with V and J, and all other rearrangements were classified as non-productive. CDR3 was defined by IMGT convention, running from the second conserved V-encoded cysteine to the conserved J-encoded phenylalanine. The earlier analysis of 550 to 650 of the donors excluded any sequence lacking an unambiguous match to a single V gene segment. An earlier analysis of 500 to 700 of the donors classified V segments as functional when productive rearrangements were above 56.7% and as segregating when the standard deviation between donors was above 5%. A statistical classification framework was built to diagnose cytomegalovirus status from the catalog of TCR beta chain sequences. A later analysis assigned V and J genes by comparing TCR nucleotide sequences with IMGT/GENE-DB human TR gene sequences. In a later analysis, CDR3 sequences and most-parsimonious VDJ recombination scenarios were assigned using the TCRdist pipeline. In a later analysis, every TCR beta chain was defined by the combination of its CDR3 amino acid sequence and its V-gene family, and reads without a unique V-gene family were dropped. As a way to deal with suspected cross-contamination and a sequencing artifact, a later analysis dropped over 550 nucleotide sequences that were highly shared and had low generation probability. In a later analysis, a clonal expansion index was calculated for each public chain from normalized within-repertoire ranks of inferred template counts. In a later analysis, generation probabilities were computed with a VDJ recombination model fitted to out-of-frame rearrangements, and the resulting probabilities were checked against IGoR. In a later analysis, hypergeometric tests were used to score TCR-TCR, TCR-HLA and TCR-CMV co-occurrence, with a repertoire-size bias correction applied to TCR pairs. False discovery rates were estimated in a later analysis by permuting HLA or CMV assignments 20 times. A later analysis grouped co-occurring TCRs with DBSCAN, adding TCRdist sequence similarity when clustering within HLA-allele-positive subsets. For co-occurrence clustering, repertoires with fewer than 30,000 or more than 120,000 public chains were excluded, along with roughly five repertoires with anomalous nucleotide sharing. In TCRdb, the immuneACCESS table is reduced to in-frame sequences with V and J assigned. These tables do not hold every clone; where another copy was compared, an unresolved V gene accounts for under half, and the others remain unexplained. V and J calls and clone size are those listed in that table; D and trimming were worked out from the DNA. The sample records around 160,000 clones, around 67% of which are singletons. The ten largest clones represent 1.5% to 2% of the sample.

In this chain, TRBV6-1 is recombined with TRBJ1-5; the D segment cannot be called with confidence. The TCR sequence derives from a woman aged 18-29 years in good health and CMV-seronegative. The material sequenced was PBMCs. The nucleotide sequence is TGTGCCAGCAGTGGAGACAAGCATAGCAATCAGCCCCAGCATTTT. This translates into CASSGDKHSNQPQHF.